This T cell receptor beta chain derives from a study of blood T cells in healthy people across ages. The CDR3 covers 14 residues. The V gene's germline CDR1 is SGDLS and CDR2 YYNGEE. Trimming left V 3 bases short and J 1 base short, with 9 bases between. Then a second PCR, running roughly 6 to 12 cycles, was carried out with a sample-barcoded 5' primer and a J-beta primer mix. MiXCR, run by TCRdb on the 5' RACE reads, gives a single entry per CDR3 protein. The table lists 1.6 million or so distinct CDR3 sequences, about 35% of them singletons. This clonotype was seen once. Its antigen is as yet unknown. Study-wide points: Getting older went along with TCR beta diversity per million T cells dropping roughly linearly.

Donation came from healthy Caucasian individuals in Russia who were aged about 6 to 95. Sequencing used blood. The receptor was derived from a woman in her 30s in good health. This chain joins TRBV9 and TRBJ2-3; D is uncertain. The CDR3 DNA reads as TGTGCCAGCAGCGCCTCCGAGGGCACAGATACGCAGTATTTT. Translating gives CASSASEGTDTQYF.